Below, 9 T cell receptor beta chains from the same sample are listed, as sequenced in a study of CD8+ T cells in alopecia areata. Treatment specified: oral pan-JAK inhibitor, 5-10 mg twice daily. Following extraction, RNA underwent reverse transcription to cDNA, which served as the sequencing template. The data were produced by immunoSEQ multiplex PCR, yet TCRdb's version contains in-frame clones alone and is incomplete. The data show 150,000 to 200,000 clones, with approximately 67% seen just once and 1.3% held by the top ten. The sequencing here drew on CD4+ T cells sorted from blood, taken around week 50, from a patient treated with tofacitinib. The receptors here all came from a human donor with alopecia areata.

The chain couples TRBV15 to TRBJ1-2; tentatively, D is TRBD1 (5 bases). V lost 0 bases to trimming and J lost 8 bases, with 13 bases between them. The germline gives CDR1 LNHNV, CDR2 YYDKDF (reference sequence). This CDR3 spans 14 amino acids. CDR3 coding DNA: TGTGCCACCAGCAGAGATCGAGGGGTTGCCGGCTACACCTTC. Translation gives CATSRDRGVAGYTF.

V and J are TRBV29-1 and TRBJ1-1; D gene unclear. Germline V gives CDR1 SQVTM, CDR2 ANQGSEA. This CDR3 has 11 amino acids. V lost 6 bases, J lost 5 bases, and 10 bases lay in between. The CDR3 sequence: CSVATRTEAFF. The CDR3 DNA sequence: TGCAGCGTGGCCACACGGACTGAAGCTTTCTTT.

This chain uses TRBV30 with TRBJ1-2; 8 nucleotides match TRBD1. The CDR3 consists of 13 residues. J was trimmed by 4 bases and V by 3 bases; bases with no gene match: 4. Germline V lookup: CDR1 GTSNPN, CDR2 SVGIG (reference sequence). The CDR3 is CAWRTTGVYGYTF. The CDR3 DNA follows: TGTGCCTGGAGGACGACAGGGGTCTATGGCTACACCTTC.

V and J are TRBV29-1 and TRBJ1-2; 7 bases align to TRBD1. The germline V gene encodes CDR1 SQVTM and CDR2 ANQGSEA. The CDR3 sequence is 13 residues long. Trimming took 7 bases from V and 4 from J; bases not matched to a gene: 9. CDR3 sequence: CSAPVTGIYGYTF. CDR3 bases: TGCAGCGCTCCGGTGACAGGGATCTATGGCTACACCTTC.

This chain uses TRBV10-3 with TRBJ1-1, with unresolved D. Trimming pared 0 bases from V and 6 bases from J, leaving 5 bases between. From germline, CDR1 is ENHRY and CDR2 SYGVKD. The CDR3 covers 12 residues. The CDR3 region is CAISESFAEAFF. The DNA for the CDR3 is TGTGCCATCAGTGAGTCCTTCGCTGAAGCTTTCTTT.

The chain combines TRBV2 with TRBJ1-5, with 9 nucleotides matching TRBD1. There are 14 residues in the CDR3. Unmatched junction bases numbered 7, after V lost 5 bases and J lost 8 bases. The germline V gene encodes CDR1 SNHLY and CDR2 FYNNEI. The CDR3 bases are TGTGCCAGCAGTCGTGAGACAGGGGGTAAGCCCCAGCATTTT. Residues: CASSRETGGKPQHF.

A note on this clone: At one of its ends the junction is not consistent with the germline gene, which may arise from a read error. This chain links TRBV29-1 with TRBJ1-1; D remains unclear. CDR1 and CDR2 from the germline V gene are SQVTM and ANQGSEA. The CDR3 consists of 12 residues. CDR3 sequence reads: CSVEGIRAEAFF. CDR3 nucleotides: TGCAGCGTAGAAGGGATTAGGGCTGAAGCTTTCTTT.

V usage is TRBV5-1 and J usage is TRBJ2-1; a weak D match, TRBD2 (6 bases). Germline V gene data show CDR1 as SGHRS and CDR2 as YFSETQ. This CDR3 is built from 17 residues. The germline V and J ends were trimmed by 3 bases and 0 bases, with 16 bases remaining between them. The CDR3 here is CASSWTTGRSSYNEQFF. In nucleotides, the CDR3 is TGCGCCAGCAGCTGGACTACAGGCCGTAGCTCCTACAATGAGCAGTTCTTC.

J is TRBJ2-4 and V is TRBV11-1; 11 bases agree with TRBD1. CDR1 is SGHAT, CDR2 FQDESV, per germline (reference sequence). This CDR3 is built from 16 residues. J was trimmed by 3 bases and V by 5 bases; bases with no gene match: 6. In DNA form, the CDR3 reads TGTGCCAGCAGCCGGACAGGGGGCGGGGGCAAAAACATTCAGTACTTC. It is translated as CASSRTGGGGKNIQYF.